Below are 27 T cell receptor beta chains sequenced from a single sample in a study of CD8+CD57+ T cells in acquired aplastic anemia. Sequenced patients had shown CD8+CD57+ cell expansion by flow cytometry. It was genomic DNA that served as the template for profiling TCR beta VDJ and CDR3. TCRdb ran MiXCR on the reads and lists one entry per CDR3 protein. This table holds roughly 250,000 distinct CDR3 sequences, approximately 79% found once. Sequenced: sorted CD4+, CD8+, or CD8+CD57+ T cells (not recorded which) from PBMCs. These receptors were obtained from a human donor with aplastic anemia.

On this clonotype: The junction departs from germline at one end; a sequencing error may be responsible. V gene TRBV2 combines with J gene TRBJ2-7, with D perhaps assigned TRBD1 or TRBD2 (5 bases each). Germline V lookup: CDR1 SNHLY, CDR2 FYNNEI. This CDR3 comprises 14 residues. The CDR3 region has the DNA TGTGCCAGCAGCCCCGCCGGGGCCTCCTACGAGCAGTATTTC. Translation: CASSPAGASYEQYF.

About this clonotype itself: Because it lacks the conserved phenylalanine or tryptophan at the end, this CDR3 is likely a read error. No DNA is shown, since the ends of the CDR3 on it are uncertain; the CDR3 is the one TCRdb lists. This rearrangement joins TRBV9 to TRBJ2-3; TRBD2, as called in the table, went unchecked against the DNA. The CDR3 totals 13 residues, both ends included. Germline assignment: CDR1 SGDLS and CDR2 YYNGEE. CDR3 loop: CASGGARNIQYFV.

Comments on this clonotype: A read error is likely, as this CDR3 ends without the conserved phenylalanine or tryptophan. V and J are TRBV2 and TRBJ1-6, with D possibly TRBD1 on 5 matching bases. Germline loops: CDR1 SNHLY, CDR2 FYNNEI. V lost 6 bases, J lost 9 bases, and 21 bases lay in between. This CDR3 comprises 16 residues. This CDR3 is CASSLGEGGDTSPLHP. The DNA for the CDR3 is TGTGCCAGCAGCTTGGGGGAGGGCGGCGATACTTCACCCCTCCACCCT.

This clonotype was counted only a few times. A clone one base away is much larger, so this may be a read error. The V call is TRBV7-8, the J call TRBJ2-1, with TRBD2 as a possible D gene (6 bases). CDR3 length: 16 residues. Trimming left V 0 bases short and J 8 bases short, with 17 bases between. The V gene's germline CDR1 is SGHVS and CDR2 FQNEAQ. In DNA, the CDR3 is TGTGCCAGCAGCTTAGCGGGAGGTCCCGAGACGCATGAGCAGTTCTTC. Translation: CASSLAGGPETHEQFF.

The count of this clonotype is one. The V gene is TRBV7-2, the J gene TRBJ1-5; D might be TRBD1 (6 bases). Per the germline V gene, CDR1 is SGHTA and CDR2 is FQGNSA. Trimming cost V 2 bases and J 8 bases, with 16 bases left between them. This CDR3 comprises 15 residues. This chain's CDR3 is CASSLSHGTNEPQHF. The CDR3 coding sequence is TGTGCCAGCAGCTTATCCCACGGGACAAATGAGCCCCAGCATTTT.

V is TRBV19 and J is TRBJ2-7; 8 bases are a match to TRBD1. Germline V gene sequence: CDR1 LNHDA, CDR2 SQIVND (reference sequence). V was pared by 3 bases and J by 2 bases, with 0 bases of the junction left unmatched. This CDR3 is 13 amino acids long. The CDR3 loop is CASSMTGAYEQYF. The CDR3 DNA follows: TGTGCCAGTAGTATGACAGGGGCCTACGAGCAGTACTTC.

In regard to this clonotype: One end of the junction varies from germline; a read error may be responsible. The gene calls are TRBV9 and TRBJ1-1, with D uncertain. The germline CDR1 and CDR2 sequences are SGDLS and YYNGEE. This CDR3 region has 15 residues. The CDR3 coding sequence is TGTGCCAGCAGCTCCGCAAGCAGCGGGCAAGATGAAGCTCTCTTT. It yields the protein CASSSASSGQDEALF.

This clonotype was detected only a few times. The CDR3 DNA sequence: TGTGCCAGTAGTATCGTGGGACAGCCTTATGGCTACACCTTC. This translates into CASSIVGQPYGYTF. The chain employs TRBV19 and TRBJ1-2, with 7 bases aligning to TRBD1. The CDR3 has 14 amino acids. Germline CDR1 and CDR2: LNHDA and SQIVND (reference sequence). V lost 3 bases and J lost 5; bases outside the gene matches: 6.

Points on this clonotype: One end of the junction varies from germline; a read error may be responsible. The genes are TRBV2 and TRBJ2-1, with 8 bases aligning to TRBD2. Per the germline V gene, CDR1 is SNHLY and CDR2 is FYNNEI. The CDR3 runs 13 residues. The CDR3 coding sequence is TGTGCCAGCAGACACGGACTAGCAGAAAGTCTGTATTTC. Translating it yields CASRHGLAESLYF.

V usage is TRBV20-1 and J usage is TRBJ2-7, with D possibly matching TRBD1 (6 bases). With 4 bases removed from V and 6 bases from J, the gap between germline ends came to 19 bases. The CDR3 is 14 residues long. Germline loops: CDR1 DFQATT, CDR2 SNEGSKA (reference sequence). The CDR3 loop is CSAIEGQKVTEQYF. CDR3 in DNA: TGCAGTGCTATAGAAGGACAGAAGGTGACCGAGCAGTACTTC.

Regarding this clonotype: The CDR3 does not end in the conserved phenylalanine or tryptophan, so this is likely a read error. V is TRBV7-6 and J is TRBJ1-4, with TRBD1 matching 7 bases. Germline CDR1 SGHVS, CDR2 FNYEAQ. This CDR3 contains 14 residues. V lost 1 base to trimming and J lost 12 bases; unmatched junction nucleotides: 8. This chain's CDR3 is CASSLDRGKEELFL. The CDR3 region has the DNA TGTGCCAGCAGCTTAGACAGGGGAAAAGAAGAACTGTTTCTT.

Only a few counts were recorded for this clonotype. The chain has TRBV7-3 and TRBJ2-4, with unresolved D. V was pared by 6 bases and J by 3 bases, with 6 bases between. Germline V CDR1 and CDR2: SGHTA, FQGTGA. The CDR3 length is 12 residues. The CDR3 reads CASSPGKNIQYF. The DNA of the CDR3 is TGTGCCAGCAGTCCTGGCAAAAACATTCAGTACTTC. The complete variable domain, with remaining parts taken from reference TRBV7-3 and TRBJ2-4, reads GAGVSQTPSNKVTEKGKYVELRCDPISGHTALYWYRQSLGQGPEFLIYFQGTGAADDSGLPNDRFFAVRPEGSVSTLKIQRTERGDSAVYLCASSPGKNIQYFGAGTRLSVL.

In this sample, this clonotype turned up a few times. One end of the junction varies from germline; a read error may be responsible. The chain recombines TRBV9 with TRBJ2-7; perhaps TRBD2 as D (6 bases). CDR1 and CDR2 (germline): SGDLS, YYNGEE. CDR3 length equals 14 residues. CDR3 amino acids: CASSVGGNTGELYF. The CDR3 DNA reads TGTGCCAGCAGCGTAGGCGGGAACACCGGGGAGCTGTACTTC.

This clonotype was found a few times. Possible read error: a much larger clone is one base away. The conserved closing phenylalanine or tryptophan is absent in this CDR3, likely reflecting a read error. Because the CDR3's place on the DNA is in doubt, the DNA is left out and the CDR3 is given as listed by TCRdb. CDR3 residues: CASSLAGGYGANVL. The chain has TRBV7-9 and TRBJ2-3; the table's D gene call, TRBD1, was not cross checked with the DNA. The CDR3 extends over 14 residues, inclusive of both ends. Germline V lookup: CDR1 SEHNR, CDR2 FQNEAQ (reference sequence).

As regards this clonotype: An end of the junction differs from the germline gene, which may be a read error. The gene calls are TRBV9 and TRBJ2-1, with TRBD1 matching 9 bases. The germline V gene encodes CDR1 SGDLS and CDR2 YYNGEE. The CDR3 runs to 15 residues. The CDR3 DNA follows: TGTGCCACCAGCGGAGGGAGACAGGGGGGGAATGAGCAGTTCTTC. This codes for CATSGGRQGGNEQFF.

This rearrangement joins TRBV25-1 to TRBJ1-1; D uncertain. With 1 base removed from V and 2 bases from J, the gap between germline ends came to 5 bases. The CDR3 loop spans 13 amino acids. Germline V lookup: CDR1 MGHDK, CDR2 SYGVNS. CDR3: CASSEFANTEAFF. CDR3 nucleotides: TGTGCCAGCAGTGAATTTGCAAACACTGAAGCTTTCTTT. Drawing the rest from reference TRBV25-1 and TRBJ1-1, the complete variable domain is EADIYQTPRYLVIGTGKKITLECSQTMGHDKMYWYQQDPGMELHLIHYSYGVNSTEKGDLSSESTVSRIRTEHFPLTLESARPSHTSQYLCASSEFANTEAFFGQGTRLTVV.

This rearrangement joins TRBV7-2 to TRBJ1-2; D is undetermined. Per the germline V gene, CDR1 is SGHTA and CDR2 is FQGNSA. The CDR3 spans 12 residues. The V and J ends lost 7 bases and 5 bases respectively, with 11 bases between them. CDR3 protein: CASNPAGYGYTF. The CDR3 DNA is TGTGCCAGCAATCCCGCGGGGTATGGCTACACCTTC.

About this clonotype itself: The conserved final phenylalanine or tryptophan is absent from the CDR3, which likely points to a read error. Because the CDR3's place on the DNA is in doubt, the DNA is left out and the CDR3 is given as listed by TCRdb. The CDR3 sequence is CASSPRQLEEHQY. V is TRBV7-9 and J is TRBJ2-1. Germline-derived CDR1 and CDR2 are SEHNR and FQNEAQ (reference sequence). The CDR3 numbers 13 amino acids, ends counted.

The V and J genes are TRBV7-2 and TRBJ2-3; maybe TRBD1 (5 bases). Germline V gene lookup returns CDR1 SGHTA and CDR2 FQGNSA. Trimming took 5 bases from V and 12 from J, leaving 15 bases between them. The CDR3 totals 12 residues. The CDR3 sequence: CASSVGSGYQYF. DNA of the CDR3: TGTGCCAGCAGCGTAGGGTCAGGGTATCAGTATTTT.

Remarks on this clonotype: At one boundary the junction diverges from the germline segment, which might be a read error. The chain uses TRBV7-8 and TRBJ2-5; D tentatively fits TRBD1 or TRBD2 (5 bases each). The J call may be faulty, since TRBJ2-1 better matches the DNA end. The CDR3 runs 14 residues. Germline loops: CDR1 SGHVS, CDR2 FQNEAQ. The CDR3 sequence: CATSSVSRDETQFF. The CDR3 bases are TGTGCCACCAGCAGCGTGTCCAGGGACGAGACACAGTTCTTC.

The chain is built from TRBV29-1 and TRBJ2-7; TRBD1 aligns across 7 bases. The CDR3 runs to 13 residues. CDR1 is SQVTM, CDR2 ANQGSEA, per germline. After removal of 4 bases from V and 2 bases from J, the junction contained 5 bases not matched to a gene. The CDR3 loop is CSVVQGTTYEQYF. CDR3 bases: TGCAGCGTTGTACAGGGGACCACCTACGAGCAGTACTTC.

V is TRBV24-1 and J is TRBJ2-3, with D unresolved. The V end lost 9 bases, the J end lost 13 bases, and 16 bases lay between the germline ends. Germline V CDR1 and CDR2: KGHDR, SFDVKD. The CDR3 totals 11 residues. The CDR3 DNA follows: TGTGCCACCCTCAGGACCAGCCGGGAGTATTTT. Residues: CATLRTSREYF.

The chain combines TRBV7-8 with TRBJ2-7; unclear D gene. The V gene lost 3 bases and the J gene lost 1 base, with 22 bases spanning the gap. The germline gives CDR1 SGHVS, CDR2 FQNEAQ. This CDR3 contains 18 residues. CDR3: CASSFQGTRTYLSYEQYV. CDR3 nucleotides: TGTGCCAGCAGCTTTCAAGGCACCAGGACCTACCTTTCCTACGAGCAGTACGTC.

The rearrangement joins TRBV12-3 or TRBV12-4 to TRBJ2-1; D not resolved. The J call may be in error: the DNA end matches TRBJ2-5 better. The CDR3 is 13 residues long. CDR3 loop: CASSFGAYETQYF. In nucleotides, the CDR3 is TGTGCCAGCAGTTTTGGCGCATATGAGACCCAGTACTTC.

The chain carries TRBV7-9 and TRBJ1-1; D is unresolved. CDR1 SEHNR and CDR2 FQNEAQ come from the germline V gene (reference sequence). With 3 bases removed from V and 1 base from J, the gap between germline ends came to 12 bases. CDR3 size: 15 residues. CDR3: CASSFDRTANTEAFF. CDR3 in DNA: TGTGCCAGCAGCTTTGATCGAACAGCGAACACTGAAGCTTTCTTT.

As for this clonotype: A read error may produce the germline difference seen at one junction end. V and J are TRBV7-8 and TRBJ1-5; D gene uncertain. The CDR3 spans 13 residues. In germline, CDR1 is SGHVS, CDR2 FQNEAQ. In DNA form, the CDR3 reads TGTGCCAGCAGCCTAGCGGGAAGTCCCGATAAGCAGTTT. This sequence encodes CASSLAGSPDKQF.

This clonotype has only one observation. No conserved phenylalanine or tryptophan is present at the end of the CDR3, so a read error is the likely explanation. The DNA is left out, because the CDR3 cannot be placed on it with certainty; the CDR3 is given as TCRdb lists it. The chain employs TRBV2 and TRBJ2-7; the D segment call TRBD1 is taken from the table without a DNA check. CDR1 SNHLY and CDR2 FYNNEI come from the germline V gene. The CDR3 sequence runs 15 residues, both termini included. CDR3: CASGDGGAGTQYFGS.